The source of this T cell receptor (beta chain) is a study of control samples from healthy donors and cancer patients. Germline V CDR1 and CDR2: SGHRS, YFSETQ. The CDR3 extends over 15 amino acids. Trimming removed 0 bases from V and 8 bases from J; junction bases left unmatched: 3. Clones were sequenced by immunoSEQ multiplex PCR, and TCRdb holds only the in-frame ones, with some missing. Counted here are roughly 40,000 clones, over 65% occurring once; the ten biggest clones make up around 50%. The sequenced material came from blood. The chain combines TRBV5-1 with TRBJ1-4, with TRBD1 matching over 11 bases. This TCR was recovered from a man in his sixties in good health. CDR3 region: CASSLAGTGGEKLFF. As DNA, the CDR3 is TGCGCCAGCAGCTTGGCCGGGACAGGGGGAGAAAAACTGTTTTTT.